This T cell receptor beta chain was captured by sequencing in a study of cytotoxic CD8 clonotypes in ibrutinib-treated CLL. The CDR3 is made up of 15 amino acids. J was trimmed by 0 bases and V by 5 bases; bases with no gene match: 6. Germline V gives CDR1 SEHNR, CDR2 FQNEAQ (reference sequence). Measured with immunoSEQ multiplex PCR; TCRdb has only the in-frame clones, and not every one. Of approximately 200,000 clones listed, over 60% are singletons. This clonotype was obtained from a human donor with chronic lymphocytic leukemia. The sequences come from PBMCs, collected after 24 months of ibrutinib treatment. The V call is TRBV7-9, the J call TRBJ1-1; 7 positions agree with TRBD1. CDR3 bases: TGTGCCAGCAGCGTCTCGACAGGGCTGAACACTGAAGCTTTCTTT. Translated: CASSVSTGLNTEAFF.